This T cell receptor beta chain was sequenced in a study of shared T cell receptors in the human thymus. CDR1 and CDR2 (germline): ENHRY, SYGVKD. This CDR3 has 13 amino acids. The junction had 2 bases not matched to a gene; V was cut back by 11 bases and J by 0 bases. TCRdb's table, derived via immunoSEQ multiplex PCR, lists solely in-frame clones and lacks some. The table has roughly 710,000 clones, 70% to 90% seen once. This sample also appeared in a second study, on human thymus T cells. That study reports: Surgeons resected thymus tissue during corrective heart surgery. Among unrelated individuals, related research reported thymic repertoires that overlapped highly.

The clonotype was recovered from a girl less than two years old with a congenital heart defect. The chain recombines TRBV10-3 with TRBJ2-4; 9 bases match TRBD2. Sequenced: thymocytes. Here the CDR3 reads CAASGVAKNIQYF. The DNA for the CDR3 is TGTGCCGCTAGCGGGGTAGCCAAAAACATTCAGTACTTC.